The 30 T cell receptor beta chains below come from one sample, sequenced in a study of shared clonotypes between healthy human individuals. Clones were sequenced by immunoSEQ multiplex PCR, and TCRdb holds only the in-frame ones, with some missing. This sample has approximately 620,000 clones, with more than 95% found just once. The sample taken for sequencing was naive CD4+ T cells sorted from blood. Indicated subset: CD45RA+ positively selected. These receptors came from a woman in her thirties in good health.

With regard to this clone: Distinct nucleotide sequences in the sample also encode this CDR3. This rearrangement joins TRBV5-1 to TRBJ2-1, with D uncertain. The CDR3 runs to 13 residues. The germline V and J ends were trimmed by 5 bases and 0 bases, with 6 bases remaining between them. Germline assignment: CDR1 SGHRS and CDR2 YFSETQ. In nucleotides, the CDR3 is TGCGCCAGCAGTCTTCCCTCCTACAATGAGCAGTTCTTC. It is translated as CASSLPSYNEQFF.

CDR3 sequence: CASKRGDGGSIQYF. The DNA for the CDR3 is TGTGCCAGCAAACGGGGTGACGGTGGTAGCATTCAGTACTTC. J is TRBJ2-4 and V is TRBV2, with D perhaps TRBD2 (5 bases). The germline V gene encodes CDR1 SNHLY and CDR2 FYNNEI. V was cut by 7 bases and J by 9 bases, with 19 bases left in between. The CDR3 is 14 amino acids.

The V and J genes are TRBV28 and TRBJ1-1; D is undetermined. Germline CDR1 MDHEN, CDR2 SYDVKM. This CDR3 contains 14 residues. Between the trimmed V and J ends, which lost 10 bases and 3 bases, there was a span of 18 bases. This CDR3 reads CAIAPTGVHTEAFF. CDR3 nucleotides: TGTGCCATCGCCCCGACCGGGGTGCACACTGAAGCTTTCTTT.

DNA for the CDR3: TGTGCCACCGCAACGAACACTGAAGCTTTCTTT. This encodes CATATNTEAFF. The rearrangement uses TRBV28 and TRBJ1-1; D gene unclear. This CDR3 contains 11 residues. The ends were cut back, 10 bases at V and 1 base at J, with 7 bases in the middle. Germline CDR1 and CDR2: MDHEN and SYDVKM.

The sample holds one count of this clone. The rearrangement joins TRBV28 to TRBJ2-5; the match to TRBD1 covers 11 bases. From germline, CDR1 is MDHEN and CDR2 SYDVKM. Losses at the gene ends were 2 bases for V and 5 bases for J; bases not matched to a gene: 7. The CDR3 totals 16 residues. This chain's CDR3 is CASSLTRGTGGETQYF. CDR3 DNA sequence: TGTGCCAGCAGTTTAACCAGGGGGACAGGGGGGGAGACCCAGTACTTC.

The chain carries TRBV9 and TRBJ1-3, with D unclear. The germline V gene encodes CDR1 SGDLS and CDR2 YYNGEE. Trimming shortened V by 4 bases and J by 4 bases, and 18 bases separated the two germline ends. This CDR3 contains 16 residues. CDR3 coding DNA: TGTGCCAGCAGCCTCCTGGTGGGATCAGCGGGAAACACCATATATTTT. This codes for CASSLLVGSAGNTIYF.

The gene calls are TRBV11-2 and TRBJ1-1, with 9 bases aligning to TRBD1. Looked up from germline, CDR1 is SGHAT and CDR2 is FQNNGV. The CDR3 is 14 amino acids. The trim removed 6 bases at V and 4 bases at J, leaving 6 bases unmatched. DNA for the CDR3: TGTGCCAGCAGGTTGACAGGGGGGTCCACTGAAGCTTTCTTT. This gives the protein CASRLTGGSTEAFF.

This chain uses TRBV29-1 with TRBJ2-1; 15 bases are shared with TRBD2. Germline V CDR1 and CDR2: SQVTM, ANQGSEA. With 7 bases clipped from V and 5 bases from J, the junction kept 6 bases outside the gene matches. The CDR3 has 15 residues. The CDR3 DNA reads TGCAGCGCCGGGACTAGCGGGAGGCTCAACAATGAGCAGTTCTTC. As protein: CSAGTSGRLNNEQFF.

Concerning this clone itself: Other DNA sequences in this sample translate to the same CDR3. The rearrangement links TRBV18 to TRBJ1-1; D is undetermined. Looked up from germline, CDR1 is KGHSH and CDR2 is LQKENI. The CDR3 extends over 13 amino acids. The V gene lost 6 bases and the J gene lost 0 bases, with 8 bases spanning the gap. The CDR3 nucleotides are TGTGCCAGCTCTCCTCCTGTGAACACTGAAGCTTTCTTT. This encodes CASSPPVNTEAFF.

The rearrangement joins TRBV18 to TRBJ2-5, with 7 bases lining up with TRBD1. The germline V gene has CDR1 KGHSH and CDR2 LQKENI. The length of the CDR3 is 14 residues. Trimming removed 3 bases from V and 5 bases from J; junction bases left unmatched: 6. The DNA of the CDR3 is TGTGCCAGCTCACCGAGGGGGCCAGGGGAGACCCAGTACTTC. Translation gives CASSPRGPGETQYF.

The count of this clone is one. The rearrangement uses TRBV27 and TRBJ2-6, with TRBD1 identical over 10 bases. V gave up 9 bases and J gave up 0 bases; unmatched junction bases: 11. Germline V CDR1 and CDR2: MNHEY, SMNVEV (reference sequence). This CDR3 comprises 18 residues. CDR3 region: CARGGQGPTTSGANVLTF. The CDR3 DNA is TGTGCCAGGGGGGGACAGGGGCCAACGACCTCTGGGGCCAACGTCCTGACTTTC.

The CDR3 sequence: CASSNLGYMTKSGHVLTF. The CDR3 nucleotides are TGTGCCAGCAGCAACTTGGGATACATGACAAAGTCGGGCCACGTCCTGACTTTC. V usage is TRBV7-9 and J usage is TRBJ2-6; no reliable D call. The ends were cut back, 5 bases at V and 11 bases at J, with 28 bases in the middle. Germline CDR1 and CDR2: SEHNR and FQNEAQ (reference sequence). There are 18 residues in the CDR3. The full variable domain, completed using reference TRBV7-9 and TRBJ2-6, is DTGVSQNPRHKITKRGQNVTFRCDPISEHNRLYWYRQTLGQGPEFLTYFQNEAQLEKSRLLSDRFSAERPKGSFSTLEIQRTEQGDSAMYLCASSNLGYMTKSGHVLTFGAGSRLTVL.

V usage is TRBV5-1 and J usage is TRBJ2-7; 7 bases match TRBD2. Trimming cost V 2 bases and J 6 bases; bases outside gene matches: 8. This CDR3 spans 14 amino acids. CDR1 is SGHRS, CDR2 YFSETQ, per germline. The CDR3 reads CASSLSGISGEQYF. CDR3 bases: TGCGCCAGCAGCTTAAGCGGGATAAGTGGCGAGCAGTACTTC.

This chain joins TRBV2 and TRBJ1-1; D remains unclear. The CDR3 runs to 14 residues. Trimming pared 8 bases from V and 6 bases from J, leaving 19 bases between. The V gene's germline CDR1 is SNHLY and CDR2 FYNNEI. The CDR3 here is CASLVGPRAPEAFF. The CDR3, as DNA: TGTGCCAGCCTTGTTGGACCTCGGGCCCCTGAAGCTTTCTTT.

The chain combines TRBV7-9 with TRBJ2-5; D call uncertain. The CDR3 loop spans 14 amino acids. V lost 5 bases, J lost 3 bases, and 13 bases lay in between. Germline V gives CDR1 SEHNR, CDR2 FQNEAQ (reference sequence). The CDR3 is CASSPKAGEETQYF. In DNA form, the CDR3 reads TGTGCCAGCAGCCCCAAAGCAGGAGAAGAGACCCAGTACTTC.

J is TRBJ1-2 and V is TRBV2; TRBD1 aligns across 7 bases. V was pared by 5 bases and J by 8 bases, with 8 bases of the junction left unmatched. Germline CDR1 is SNHLY and CDR2 is FYNNEI. The CDR3 contains 13 residues. The CDR3 DNA follows: TGTGCCAGCAGTCGGACAGGAATGGGGGGCTACACCTTC. Residues: CASSRTGMGGYTF.

The chain is built from TRBV18 and TRBJ1-1, with TRBD1 matching 7 bases. V was clipped by 5 bases and J by 0 bases; unmatched bases: 3. This CDR3 comprises 14 residues. The germline CDR1 and CDR2 sequences are KGHSH and LQKENI. The CDR3 loop is CASSVTGMNTEAFF. DNA for the CDR3: TGTGCCAGCTCAGTGACAGGGATGAACACTGAAGCTTTCTTT.

The chain employs TRBV6-5 and TRBJ2-7; the match to TRBD1 covers 7 bases. Germline-derived CDR1 and CDR2 are MNHEY and SVGAGI. This CDR3 region has 14 residues. With V trimmed by 4 bases and J by 4 bases, 7 bases remained unmatched. The CDR3 spells CASSSNRGIYEQYF. CDR3 nucleotide sequence: TGTGCCAGCAGTTCCAACAGGGGAATATACGAGCAGTACTTC.

The V and J genes are TRBV28 and TRBJ1-3; possible D gene TRBD1, 6 bases. Trimming cost V 5 bases and J 15 bases, with 23 bases left between them. The CDR3 consists of 14 residues. The V gene's germline CDR1 is MDHEN and CDR2 SYDVKM. The CDR3 spells CASSLQRTAPGGYF. Here the CDR3 DNA reads TGTGCCAGCAGTCTACAACGGACAGCCCCCGGCGGATATTTT. Looking up the rest from reference TRBV28 and TRBJ1-3 gives the full variable domain: DVKVTQSSRYLVKRTGEKVFLECVQDMDHENMFWYRQDPGLGLRLIYFSYDVKMKEKGDIPEGYSVSREKKERFSLILESASTNQTSMYLCASSLQRTAPGGYFGEGSWLTVV.

The J gene is TRBJ2-5, the V gene TRBV28; tentatively, D is TRBD2 (5 bases). V was pared by 8 bases and J by 1 base, with 11 bases between. This CDR3 comprises 13 residues. Germline lookup yields CDR1 MDHEN and CDR2 SYDVKM. Here the CDR3 reads CASGRGFQETQYF. In DNA form, the CDR3 reads TGTGCCAGCGGCCGGGGTTTCCAAGAGACCCAGTACTTC.

This sequence joins TRBV28 and TRBJ2-7, with D possibly being TRBD1 (6 bases). The CDR3 runs 16 residues. The germline gives CDR1 MDHEN, CDR2 SYDVKM. Trimming took 1 base from V and 3 from J, leaving 16 bases between them. CDR3 DNA: TGTGCCAGCAGTTTATTAGGGGCAGGGGAACTCTACGAGCAGTACTTC. Protein sequence: CASSLLGAGELYEQYF.

J is TRBJ2-1 and V is TRBV5-1; D might be TRBD2 (6 bases). Deletions cut 3 bases from V and 3 bases from J, with 19 bases between. Germline CDR1 SGHRS, CDR2 YFSETQ. The CDR3 extends over 17 amino acids. The CDR3 sequence: CASSSGLLLGFYNEQFF. DNA of the CDR3: TGCGCCAGCAGCTCCGGACTACTCTTAGGTTTCTACAATGAGCAGTTCTTC.

The chain carries TRBV4-2 and TRBJ1-5; D ambiguous. V was clipped by 0 bases and J by 11 bases, with 17 bases between them. Per germline, CDR1 LGHNA and CDR2 YNFKEQ. This CDR3 comprises 15 residues. In nucleotides, the CDR3 is TGTGCCAGCAGCCAAGATCGGGGAACGGCGACGGCCCAGCATTTT. This sequence encodes CASSQDRGTATAQHF.

V is TRBV7-2 and J is TRBJ2-7, with D unresolved. CDR3 size: 14 residues. Deletions cut 1 base from V and 3 bases from J, with 10 bases between. CDR1 and CDR2 (germline): SGHTA, FQGNSA. The CDR3 DNA reads as TGTGCCAGCAGCTTAGGGAGCGTCGGCTACGAGCAGTACTTC. Its translation: CASSLGSVGYEQYF.

The chain couples TRBV28 to TRBJ1-1, with 10 bases that match TRBD1. The ends lost 5 bases at V and 5 bases at J; junction bases unmatched: 11. Germline V gene data show CDR1 as MDHEN and CDR2 as SYDVKM. The CDR3 loop spans 16 amino acids. The CDR3 here is CASSGAQGQGWTEAFF. DNA of the CDR3: TGTGCCAGCAGTGGGGCTCAGGGACAGGGGTGGACTGAAGCTTTCTTT.

The gene calls are TRBV12-1 and TRBJ2-2; no check of the table's D call, TRBD1, against the DNA was made. TRBV12-1 is a known pseudogene. The CDR3 spans 15 residues. The CDR3: CASSRQNENTGELFF. For the CDR3, the DNA is TGTGCCAGCAGCCGACAAAACGAGAACACCGGGGAGCTGTTTTTT.

V usage is TRBV19 and J usage is TRBJ2-3; 8 bases match TRBD2. The germline CDR1 and CDR2 sequences are LNHDA and SQIVND (reference sequence). The CDR3 totals 17 residues. The junction had 16 bases not matched to a gene; V was cut back by 7 bases and J by 4 bases. The CDR3 loop is CASKFYHWDGRADTQYF. CDR3 nucleotide sequence: TGTGCCAGTAAATTCTACCATTGGGACGGGAGGGCAGATACGCAGTATTTT.

This sequence joins TRBV2 and TRBJ1-5, with 7 bases that match TRBD1. Germline V gene sequence: CDR1 SNHLY, CDR2 FYNNEI. The junction had 4 bases not matched to a gene; V was cut back by 7 bases and J by 4 bases. CDR3 length: 13 amino acids. The CDR3 coding sequence is TGTGCCAGCAAGCCGACAGGGAATCAGCCCCAGCATTTT. Translated, it gives CASKPTGNQPQHF. Based on the CDR3 plus reference TRBV2 and TRBJ1-5, the full variable domain is EPEVTQTPSHQVTQMGQEVILRCVPISNHLYFYWYRQILGQKVEFLVSFYNNEISEKSEIFDDQFSVERPDGSNFTLKIRSTKLEDSAMYFCASKPTGNQPQHFGDGTRLSIL.

The chain links TRBV6-6 to TRBJ2-7, with a tentative D call TRBD1 (6 bases). The V end was cut by 3 bases, the J end by 3 bases, with 12 bases between. This CDR3 spans 14 amino acids. The germline V gene has CDR1 MNHNY and CDR2 SVGAGI (reference sequence). The CDR3 DNA reads as TGTGCCAGCAGTTATAGGGGGTCAGGCTACGAGCAGTACTTC. It specifies CASSYRGSGYEQYF.

This chain connects TRBV27 to TRBJ2-2; a weak D match, TRBD1 (5 bases). CDR1 and CDR2 (germline): MNHEY, SMNVEV (reference sequence). Deletions cut 3 bases from V and 4 bases from J, with 9 bases between. The CDR3 extends over 14 amino acids. The CDR3, as DNA: TGTGCCAGCAGTTTTCCAGGGATCACCGGGGAGCTGTTTTTT. Amino acids: CASSFPGITGELFF.